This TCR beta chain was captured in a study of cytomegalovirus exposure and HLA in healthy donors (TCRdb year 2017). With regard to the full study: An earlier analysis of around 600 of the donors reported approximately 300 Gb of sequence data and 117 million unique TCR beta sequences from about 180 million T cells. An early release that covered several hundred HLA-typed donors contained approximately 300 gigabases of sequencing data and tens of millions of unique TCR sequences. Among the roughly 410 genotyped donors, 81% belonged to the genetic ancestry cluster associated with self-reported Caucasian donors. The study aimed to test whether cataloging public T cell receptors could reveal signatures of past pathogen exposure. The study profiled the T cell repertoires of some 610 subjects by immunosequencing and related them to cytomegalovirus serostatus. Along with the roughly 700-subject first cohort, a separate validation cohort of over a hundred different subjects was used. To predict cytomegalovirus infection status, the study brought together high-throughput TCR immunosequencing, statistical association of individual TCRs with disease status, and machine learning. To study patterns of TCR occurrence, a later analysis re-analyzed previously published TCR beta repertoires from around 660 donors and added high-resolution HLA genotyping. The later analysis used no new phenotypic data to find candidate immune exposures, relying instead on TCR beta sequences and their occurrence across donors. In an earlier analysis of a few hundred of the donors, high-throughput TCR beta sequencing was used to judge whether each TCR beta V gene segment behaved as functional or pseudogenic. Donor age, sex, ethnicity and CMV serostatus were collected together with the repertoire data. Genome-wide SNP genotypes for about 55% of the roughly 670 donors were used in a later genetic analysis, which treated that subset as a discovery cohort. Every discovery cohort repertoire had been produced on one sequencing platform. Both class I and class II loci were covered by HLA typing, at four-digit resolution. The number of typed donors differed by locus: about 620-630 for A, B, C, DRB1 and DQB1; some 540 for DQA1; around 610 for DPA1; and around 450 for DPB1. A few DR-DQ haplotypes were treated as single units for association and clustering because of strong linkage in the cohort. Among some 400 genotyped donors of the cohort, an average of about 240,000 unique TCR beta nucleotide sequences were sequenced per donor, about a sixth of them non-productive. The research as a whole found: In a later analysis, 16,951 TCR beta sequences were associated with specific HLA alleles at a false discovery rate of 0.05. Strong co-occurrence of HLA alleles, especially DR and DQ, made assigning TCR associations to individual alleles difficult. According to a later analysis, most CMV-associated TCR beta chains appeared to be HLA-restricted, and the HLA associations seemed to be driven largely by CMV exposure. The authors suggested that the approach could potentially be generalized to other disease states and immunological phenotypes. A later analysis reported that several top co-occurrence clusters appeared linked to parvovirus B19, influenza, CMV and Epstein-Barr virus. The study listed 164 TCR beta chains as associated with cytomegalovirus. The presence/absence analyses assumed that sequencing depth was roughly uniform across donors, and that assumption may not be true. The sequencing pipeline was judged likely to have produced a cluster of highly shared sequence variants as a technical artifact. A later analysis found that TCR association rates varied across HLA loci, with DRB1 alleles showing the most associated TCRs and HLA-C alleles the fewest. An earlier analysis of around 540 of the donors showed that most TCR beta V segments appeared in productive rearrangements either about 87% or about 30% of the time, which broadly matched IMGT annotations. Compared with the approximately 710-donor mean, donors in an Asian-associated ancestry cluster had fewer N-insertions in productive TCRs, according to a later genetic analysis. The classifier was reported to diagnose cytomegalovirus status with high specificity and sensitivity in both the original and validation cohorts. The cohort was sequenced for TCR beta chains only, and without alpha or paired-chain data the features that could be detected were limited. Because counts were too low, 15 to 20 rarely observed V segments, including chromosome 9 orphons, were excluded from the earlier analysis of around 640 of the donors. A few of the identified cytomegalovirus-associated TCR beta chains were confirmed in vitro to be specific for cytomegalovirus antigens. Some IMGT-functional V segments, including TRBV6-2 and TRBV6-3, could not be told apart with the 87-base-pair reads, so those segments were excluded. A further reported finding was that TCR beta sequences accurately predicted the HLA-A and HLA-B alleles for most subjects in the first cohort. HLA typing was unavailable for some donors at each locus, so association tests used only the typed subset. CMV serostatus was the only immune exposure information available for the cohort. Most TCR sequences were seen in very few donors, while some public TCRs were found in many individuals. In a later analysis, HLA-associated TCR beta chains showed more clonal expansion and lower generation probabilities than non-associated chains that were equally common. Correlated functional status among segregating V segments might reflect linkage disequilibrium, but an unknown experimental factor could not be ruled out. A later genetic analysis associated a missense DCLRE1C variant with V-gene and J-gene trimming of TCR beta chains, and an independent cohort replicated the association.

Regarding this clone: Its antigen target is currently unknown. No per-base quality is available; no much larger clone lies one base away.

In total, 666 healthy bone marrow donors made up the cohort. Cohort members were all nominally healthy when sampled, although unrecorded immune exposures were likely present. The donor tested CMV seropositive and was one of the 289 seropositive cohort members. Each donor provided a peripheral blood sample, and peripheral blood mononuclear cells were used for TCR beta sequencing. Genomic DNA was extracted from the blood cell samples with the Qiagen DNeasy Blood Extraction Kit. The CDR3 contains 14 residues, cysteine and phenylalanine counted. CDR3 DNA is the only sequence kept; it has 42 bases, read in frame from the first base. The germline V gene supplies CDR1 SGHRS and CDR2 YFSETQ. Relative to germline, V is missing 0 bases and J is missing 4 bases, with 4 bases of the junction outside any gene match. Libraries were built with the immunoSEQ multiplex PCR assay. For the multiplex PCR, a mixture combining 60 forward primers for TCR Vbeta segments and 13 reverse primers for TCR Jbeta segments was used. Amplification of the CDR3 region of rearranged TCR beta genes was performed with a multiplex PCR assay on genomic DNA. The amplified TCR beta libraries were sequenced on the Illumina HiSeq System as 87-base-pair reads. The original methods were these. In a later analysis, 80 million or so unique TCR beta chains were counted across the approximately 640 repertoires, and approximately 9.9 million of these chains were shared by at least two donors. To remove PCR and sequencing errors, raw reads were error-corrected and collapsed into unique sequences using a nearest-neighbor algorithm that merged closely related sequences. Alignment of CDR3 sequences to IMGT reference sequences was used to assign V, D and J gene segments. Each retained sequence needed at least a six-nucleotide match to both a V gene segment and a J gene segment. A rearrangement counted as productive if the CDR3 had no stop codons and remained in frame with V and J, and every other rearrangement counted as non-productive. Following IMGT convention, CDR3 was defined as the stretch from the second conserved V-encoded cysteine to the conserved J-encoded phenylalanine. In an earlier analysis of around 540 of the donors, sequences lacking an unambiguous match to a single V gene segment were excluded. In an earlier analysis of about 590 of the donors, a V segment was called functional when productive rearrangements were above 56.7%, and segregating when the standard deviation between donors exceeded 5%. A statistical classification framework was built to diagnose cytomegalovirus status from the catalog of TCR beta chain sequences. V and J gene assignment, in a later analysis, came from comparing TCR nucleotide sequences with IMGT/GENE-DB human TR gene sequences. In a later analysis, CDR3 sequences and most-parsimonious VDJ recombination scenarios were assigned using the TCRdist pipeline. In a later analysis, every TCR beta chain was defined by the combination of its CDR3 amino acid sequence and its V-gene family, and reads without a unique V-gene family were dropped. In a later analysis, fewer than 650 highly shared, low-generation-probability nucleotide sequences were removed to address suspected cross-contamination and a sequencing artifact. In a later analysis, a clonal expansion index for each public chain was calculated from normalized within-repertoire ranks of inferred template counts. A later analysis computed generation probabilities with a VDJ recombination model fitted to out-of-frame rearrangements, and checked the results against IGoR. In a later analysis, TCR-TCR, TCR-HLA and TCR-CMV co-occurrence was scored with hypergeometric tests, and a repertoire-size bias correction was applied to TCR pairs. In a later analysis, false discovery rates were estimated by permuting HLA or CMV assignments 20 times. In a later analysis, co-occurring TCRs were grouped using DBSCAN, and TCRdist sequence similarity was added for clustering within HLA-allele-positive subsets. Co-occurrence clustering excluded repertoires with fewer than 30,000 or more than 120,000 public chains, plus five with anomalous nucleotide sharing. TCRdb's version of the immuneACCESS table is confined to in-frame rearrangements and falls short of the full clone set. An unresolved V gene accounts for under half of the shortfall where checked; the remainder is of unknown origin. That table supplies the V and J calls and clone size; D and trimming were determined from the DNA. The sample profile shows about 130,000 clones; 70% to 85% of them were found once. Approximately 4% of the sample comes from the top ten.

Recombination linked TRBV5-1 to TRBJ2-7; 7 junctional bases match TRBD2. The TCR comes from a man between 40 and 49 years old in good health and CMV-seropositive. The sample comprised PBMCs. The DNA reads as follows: TGCGCCAGCAGCTTGGCTGTGGGAGGGTACGAGCAGTACTTC. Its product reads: CASSLAVGGYEQYF.